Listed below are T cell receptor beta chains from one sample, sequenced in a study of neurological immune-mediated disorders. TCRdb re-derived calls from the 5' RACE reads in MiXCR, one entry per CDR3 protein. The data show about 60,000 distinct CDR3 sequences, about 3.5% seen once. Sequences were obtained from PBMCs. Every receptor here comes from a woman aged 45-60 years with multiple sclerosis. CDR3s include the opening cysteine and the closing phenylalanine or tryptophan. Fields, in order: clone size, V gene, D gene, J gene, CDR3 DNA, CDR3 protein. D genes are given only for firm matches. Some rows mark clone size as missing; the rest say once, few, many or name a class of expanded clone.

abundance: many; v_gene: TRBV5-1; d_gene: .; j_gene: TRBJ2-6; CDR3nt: TGCGCCAGCAGCTTGGGGGACACGGCCTCTGGGGCCAACGTCCTGACTTTC; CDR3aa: CASSLGDTASGANVLTF
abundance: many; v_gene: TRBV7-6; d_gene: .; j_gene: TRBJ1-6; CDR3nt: TGTGCCAGCAGCTCTAGGTCGGGGAATAATTCACCCCTCCACTTT; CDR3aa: CASSSRSGNNSPLHF
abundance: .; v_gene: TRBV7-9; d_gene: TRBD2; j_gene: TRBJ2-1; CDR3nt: TGTGCCAGCAGCCTCGGGACTAGCGGGAGATCGGGCAATGAGCAGTTCTTC; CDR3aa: CASSLGTSGRSGNEQFF
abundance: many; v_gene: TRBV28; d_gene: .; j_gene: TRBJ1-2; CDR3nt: TGTGCCAGCAGCTCCGGGAGAGCCCACTATGGCTACACCTTC; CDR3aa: CASSSGRAHYGYTF
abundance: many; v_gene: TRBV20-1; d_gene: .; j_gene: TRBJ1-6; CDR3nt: TGCAGTGCCTCCTCTGGCACAGCTAATTCACCCCTCCACTTT; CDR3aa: CSASSGTANSPLHF
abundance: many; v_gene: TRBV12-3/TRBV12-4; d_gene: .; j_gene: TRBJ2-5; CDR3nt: TGTGCCAGCACCCCAGGGACATCCGGGGAGACCCAGTACTTC; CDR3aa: CASTPGTSGETQYF
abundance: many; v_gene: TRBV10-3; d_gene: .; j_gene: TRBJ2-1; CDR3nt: TGTGCCATCAGACCTTCACTCTCCTCGTACAATGAGCAGTTCTTC; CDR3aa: CAIRPSLSSYNEQFF
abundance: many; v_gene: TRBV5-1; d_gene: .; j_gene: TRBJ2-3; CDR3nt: TGCGCCAGCAGCTTGCGGGGTCCGGGAAGCACAGATACGCAGTATTTT; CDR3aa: CASSLRGPGSTDTQYF
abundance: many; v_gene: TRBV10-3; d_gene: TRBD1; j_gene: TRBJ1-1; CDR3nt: TGTGCCATCAGTGGGGGGACAGGTGTAGCGGACACTGAAGCTTTCTTT; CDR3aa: CAISGGTGVADTEAFF
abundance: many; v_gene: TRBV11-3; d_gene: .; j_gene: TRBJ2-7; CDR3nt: TGTGCCAGCAGCTTAAGAACAGCGCAGTACTTC; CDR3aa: CASSLRTAQYF
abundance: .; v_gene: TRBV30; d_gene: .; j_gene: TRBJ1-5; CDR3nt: TGTGCCTGGAGTGCGGGTCCCAGACAGCCCCAGCATTTT; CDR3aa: CAWSAGPRQPQHF
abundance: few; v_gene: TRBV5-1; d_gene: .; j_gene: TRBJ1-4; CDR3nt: TGCGCCAGCAGCTTAATCCCGAGTAATGAAAAACTGTTTTTT; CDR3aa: CASSLIPSNEKLFF
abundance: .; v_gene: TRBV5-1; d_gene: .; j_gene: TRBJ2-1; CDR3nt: TGCGCCAGCAGCACGGGACGGAGCTCCTACAATGAGCAGTTCTTC; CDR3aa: CASSTGRSSYNEQFF
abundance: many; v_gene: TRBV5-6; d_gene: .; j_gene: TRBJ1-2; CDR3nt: TGTGCCAGCAGCTTGAGCGGGGCATATGGCTACACCTTC; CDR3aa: CASSLSGAYGYTF
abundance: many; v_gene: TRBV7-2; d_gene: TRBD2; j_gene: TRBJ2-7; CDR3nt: TGTGCCAGCAGCCCGGGACTAGCGGGAAACGAGCAGTACTTC; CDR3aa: CASSPGLAGNEQYF
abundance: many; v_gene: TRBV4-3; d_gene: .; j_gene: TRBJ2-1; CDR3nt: TGCGCCAGCAGCCAAGAAGGGGCGACGTCCAATGAGCAGTTCTTC; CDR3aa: CASSQEGATSNEQFF
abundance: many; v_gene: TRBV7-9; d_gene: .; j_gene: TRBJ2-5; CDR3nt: TGTGCCAGCAGTTTAAACCGGGACTCGGAGACCCAGTACTTC; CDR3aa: CASSLNRDSETQYF
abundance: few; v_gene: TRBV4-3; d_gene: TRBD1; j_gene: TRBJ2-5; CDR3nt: TGCGCCAGCAGCCAAGTGTCCGGACAGGGAACAGAGACCCAGTACTTC; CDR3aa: CASSQVSGQGTETQYF
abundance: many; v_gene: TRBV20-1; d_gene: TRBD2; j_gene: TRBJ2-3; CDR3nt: TGCAGTGCTCCTCTAGCGGGAGTTACAGATACGCAGTATTTT; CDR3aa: CSAPLAGVTDTQYF
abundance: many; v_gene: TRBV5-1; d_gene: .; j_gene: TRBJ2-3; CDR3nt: TGCGCCAGCAGCTTGGCCGGACCAGCTACAGATACGCAGTATTTT; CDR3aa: CASSLAGPATDTQYF